This T cell receptor (beta chain) stems from a study of blood T cell repertoires in COVID-19. The wider study: Some COVID-19 samples were acute and others convalescent; all came from the United States, Italy and Spain.

CDR1 is MDHEN and CDR2 is SYDVKM in the germline V gene. V lost 2 bases to trimming and J lost 8 bases, with 9 bases between them. CDR3 length equals 12 residues. Data came from immunoSEQ multiplex PCR; TCRdb stores just in-frame clones and leaves some out. This sample has tens of thousands of clones; around 67% occur once, and the top ten carry just over 2.5%. The origin of this receptor is a human donor with acute or convalescent COVID-19. The donor label of this sample is uncertain. Specimen: peripheral blood. The rearrangement joins TRBV28 to TRBJ1-2; D not certain. This CDR3 reads CASSLAAGGYTF. As DNA, the CDR3 is TGTGCCAGCAGTTTAGCTGCGGGAGGCTACACCTTC.